One and the same sample provided the 8 T cell receptor beta chains below, sequenced in a study of PD-1 blockade in classical Hodgkin lymphoma. Some clones are missing from TCRdb's copy, which holds only in-frame ones; the method was immunoSEQ multiplex PCR. Altogether approximately 15,000 clones are present, around 76% being singletons, with the ten largest covering roughly a quarter. In every patient, relapse followed autologous stem cell transplantation, while exposure to brentuximab vedotin differed. The sample consisted of peripheral blood mononuclear cells (PBMCs), taken before the second cycle of nivolumab. The receptors shown here come from a human donor with classical Hodgkin lymphoma.

The V call is TRBV18, the J call TRBJ2-7, with TRBD2 matching 9 bases. Germline V CDR1 and CDR2: KGHSH, LQKENI. This CDR3 is built from 16 residues. Trimming took 6 bases from V and 6 from J; bases not matched to a gene: 15. The CDR3, as DNA: TGTGCCAGCTCTCCAGGGGTAGCGGGGGCCAACCTCGAGCAGTACTTC. As protein: CASSPGVAGANLEQYF.

V and J are TRBV9 and TRBJ2-5, with D perhaps being TRBD1 or TRBD2 (6 bases each). V lost 4 bases and J lost 0, with 13 bases in between. Germline assignment: CDR1 SGDLS and CDR2 YYNGEE. The CDR3 sequence is 15 residues long. The CDR3: CASSTRGGHQETQYF. As DNA, the CDR3 is TGTGCCAGCAGCACTAGAGGGGGGCACCAAGAGACCCAGTACTTC.

Concerning this clone itself: The junction does not match germline at one end; this may be a read error. The chain joins TRBV10-3 to TRBJ2-1; D is perhaps TRBD2 (5 bases). The CDR3 contains 11 residues. Germline assignment: CDR1 ENHRY and CDR2 SYGVKD. The CDR3 DNA reads as TGTGCCATCAGGGAGTCGGGGGAGCAGTTCTTC. Translated, it gives CAIRESGEQFF.

This chain connects TRBV10-3 to TRBJ2-3, with a tentative D call TRBD2 (5 bases). CDR3 length: 13 amino acids. With 3 bases removed from V and 5 bases from J, the gap between germline ends came to 9 bases. From germline, CDR1 is ENHRY and CDR2 SYGVKD. The CDR3 region has the DNA TGTGCCATCAGTGATCCCCGGGGAGATACGCAGTATTTT. It is translated as CAISDPRGDTQYF.

The CDR3 nucleotides are TGTGCCTGCCCGGGACAGGGGTCGACAGATACGCAGTATTTT. Encoded protein: CACPGQGSTDTQYF. The chain is built from TRBV30 and TRBJ2-3, with 10 bases lining up with TRBD1. Germline CDR1 reads GTSNPN; CDR2 reads SVGIG (reference sequence). The CDR3 totals 14 residues. Trimming removed 6 bases from V and 3 bases from J; junction bases left unmatched: 6.

This chain links TRBV15 with TRBJ2-5; the match to TRBD1 covers 10 bases. Germline V gene lookup returns CDR1 LNHNV and CDR2 YYDKDF (reference sequence). The CDR3 covers 15 residues. V lost 1 base and J lost 4; bases outside the gene matches: 3. The CDR3 DNA follows: TGTGCCACCAGCAGAGGGGACAGGGGACGAGAGACCCAGTACTTC. Protein sequence: CATSRGDRGRETQYF.

This clone has a handful of counts. The chain links TRBV7-3 to TRBJ2-1, with D perhaps TRBD2 (7 bases). The V end lost 2 bases, the J end lost 3 bases, and 17 bases lay between the germline ends. Germline assignment: CDR1 SGHTA and CDR2 FQGTGA. This CDR3 region has 17 residues. The CDR3 sequence is CASSLGGGPAGYNEQFF. The DNA of the CDR3 is TGTGCCAGCAGCTTAGGCGGGGGCCCCGCCGGCTACAATGAGCAGTTCTTC.

The V gene is TRBV18, the J gene TRBJ1-5, with a tentative D call TRBD1 (6 bases). Trimming took 0 bases from V and 2 from J, leaving 11 bases between them. The CDR3 is 16 amino acids. Looked up from germline, CDR1 is KGHSH and CDR2 is LQKENI. DNA of the CDR3: TGTGCCAGCTCACCACCACCCTCAGGGGGCAATCAGCCCCAGCATTTT. Encoded protein: CASSPPPSGGNQPQHF. Together with reference TRBV18 and TRBJ1-5, the CDR3 gives the full variable domain: NAGVMQNPRHLVRRRGQEARLRCSPMKGHSHVYWYRQLPEEGLKFMVYLQKENIIDESGMPKERFSAEFPKEGPSILRIQQVVRGDSAAYFCASSPPPSGGNQPQHFGDGTRLSIL.